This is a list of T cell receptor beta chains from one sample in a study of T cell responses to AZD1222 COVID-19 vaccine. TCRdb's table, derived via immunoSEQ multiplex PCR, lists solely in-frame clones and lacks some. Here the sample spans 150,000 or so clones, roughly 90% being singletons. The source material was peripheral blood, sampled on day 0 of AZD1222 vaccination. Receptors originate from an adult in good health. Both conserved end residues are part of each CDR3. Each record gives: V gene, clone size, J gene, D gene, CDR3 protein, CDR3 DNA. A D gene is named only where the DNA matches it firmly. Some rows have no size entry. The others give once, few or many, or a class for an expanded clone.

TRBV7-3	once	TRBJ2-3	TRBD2	CASSFSSGGVSTDTQYF	TGTGCCAGCAGCTTTTCTAGCGGGGGGGTTAGCACAGATACGCAGTATTTT
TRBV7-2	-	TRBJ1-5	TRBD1	CASSLDRVGFNQPQHF	TGTGCCAGCAGCCTCGACAGGGTAGGGTTCAATCAGCCCCAGCATTTT
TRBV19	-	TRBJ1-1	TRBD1	CASSRLPGQVISAEAFF	TGTGCCAGTAGCCGTCTCCCGGGACAGGTTATTAGCGCTGAAGCTTTCTTT
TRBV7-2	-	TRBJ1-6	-	CASSLGWESPLHF	TGTGCCAGCAGCTTGGGGTGGGAGTCACCCCTCCACTTT
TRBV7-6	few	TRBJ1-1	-	CASSLARGGRGPLGTEAFF	TGTGCCAGCAGCTTAGCCCGGGGCGGTCGGGGTCCCTTGGGCACTGAAGCTTTCTTT
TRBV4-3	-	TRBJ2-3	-	CASSQDPWAASTDTQYF	TGCGCCAGCAGCCAAGACCCTTGGGCAGCTAGCACAGATACGCAGTATTTT
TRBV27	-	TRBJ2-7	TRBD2	CASSRGGASYEQYF	TGTGCCAGCAGTCGCGGGGGAGCTTCCTACGAGCAGTACTTC
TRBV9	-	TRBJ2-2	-	CASSVANSGGAGELFF	TGTGCCAGCAGCGTAGCTAACAGTGGGGGTGCCGGGGAGCTGTTTTTT
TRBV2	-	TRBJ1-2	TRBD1	CASRTGGAYGYTF	TGTGCCAGTCGGACAGGGGGCGCGTATGGCTACACCTTC
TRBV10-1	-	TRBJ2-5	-	CASGGQLETQYF	TGCGCCAGCGGCGGACAGTTGGAGACCCAGTACTTC